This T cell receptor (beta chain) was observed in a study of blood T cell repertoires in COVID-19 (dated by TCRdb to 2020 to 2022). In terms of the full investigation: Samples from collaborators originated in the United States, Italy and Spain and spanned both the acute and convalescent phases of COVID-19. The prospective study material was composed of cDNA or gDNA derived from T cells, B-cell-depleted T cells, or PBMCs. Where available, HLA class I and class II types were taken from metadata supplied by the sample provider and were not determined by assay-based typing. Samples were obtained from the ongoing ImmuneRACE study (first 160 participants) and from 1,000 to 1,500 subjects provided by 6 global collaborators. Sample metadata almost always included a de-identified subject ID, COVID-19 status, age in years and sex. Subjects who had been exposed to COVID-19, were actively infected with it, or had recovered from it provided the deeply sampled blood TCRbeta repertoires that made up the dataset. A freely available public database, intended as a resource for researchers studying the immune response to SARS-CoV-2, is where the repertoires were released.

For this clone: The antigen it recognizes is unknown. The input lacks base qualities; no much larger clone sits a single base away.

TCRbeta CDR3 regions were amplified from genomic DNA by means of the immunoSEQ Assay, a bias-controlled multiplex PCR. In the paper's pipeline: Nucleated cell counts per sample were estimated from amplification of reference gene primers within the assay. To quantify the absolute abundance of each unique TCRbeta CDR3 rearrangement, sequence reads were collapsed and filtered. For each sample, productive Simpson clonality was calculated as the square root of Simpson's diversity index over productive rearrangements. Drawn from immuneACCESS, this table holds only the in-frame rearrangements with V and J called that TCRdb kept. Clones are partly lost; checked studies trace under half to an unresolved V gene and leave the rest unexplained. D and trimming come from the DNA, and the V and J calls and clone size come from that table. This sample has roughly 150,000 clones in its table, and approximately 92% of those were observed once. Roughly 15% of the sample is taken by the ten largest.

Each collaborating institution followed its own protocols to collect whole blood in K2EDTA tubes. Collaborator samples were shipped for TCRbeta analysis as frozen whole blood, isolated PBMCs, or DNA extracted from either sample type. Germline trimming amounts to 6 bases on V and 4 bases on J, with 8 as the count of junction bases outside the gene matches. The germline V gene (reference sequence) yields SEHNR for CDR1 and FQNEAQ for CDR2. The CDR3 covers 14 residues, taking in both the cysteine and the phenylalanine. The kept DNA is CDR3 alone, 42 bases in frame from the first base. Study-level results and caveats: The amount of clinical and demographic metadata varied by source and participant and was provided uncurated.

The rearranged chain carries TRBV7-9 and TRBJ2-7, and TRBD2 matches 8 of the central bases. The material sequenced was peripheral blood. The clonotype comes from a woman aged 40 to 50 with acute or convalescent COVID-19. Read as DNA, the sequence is TGTGCCAGCAGTCGACTAGCGAACGAATACGAGCAGTACTTC. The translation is CASSRLANEYEQYF.